Below, one TCR beta chain is given with its context. Its antigen is currently unknown. The data stem from a study of cytomegalovirus exposure and HLA in healthy donors. This CDR3 spans 16 amino acids. In germline, CDR1 is LGHNT, CDR2 FRNRAP. V shed 5 bases, J shed 8 bases, and the junction held 15 bases outside the gene matches. A multiplex PCR was run with 60 Vbeta primers and 13 Jbeta primers. The assay was immunoSEQ multiplex PCR, and TCRdb's table has in-frame clones only and misses some. Among fewer than 250,000 clones listed, around 76% were seen once. Whole-study findings and limits: In most subjects, TCR beta sequences reportedly gave accurate predictions of HLA-A and HLA-B alleles. According to the study, around 160 TCR beta chains were cytomegalovirus-associated. As a later analysis showed, several of the most significant clusters appeared to be linked to common viral pathogens. V- and J-gene trimming of TCR beta was linked (in a later analysis) to a missense DCLRE1C variant.

The chain uses TRBV12-5 and TRBJ2-3; 8 nucleotides agree with TRBD1. The origin of this receptor is a man aged 35 to 55 in good health and CMV-seropositive. The source material was PBMCs. The chain's CDR3 is CASGPRPTGEWSTQYF. The CDR3, as DNA: TGTGCTAGTGGTCCGCGCCCGACAGGGGAGTGGAGTACGCAGTATTTT.